The clone carrying this T cell receptor (beta chain) was seen ten or more times. Its antigen remains unidentified. Assay: immunoSEQ multiplex PCR; the TCRdb copy retains only in-frame clones and omits some. The sample consists of around 35,000 clones, 30% to 35% of them appearing once. The sample comes from a study of sequential checkpoint blockade in melanoma. Study-level information: After nivolumab or ipilimumab alone, about two dozen patients had week-13 rebiopsies.

Treatment indicated: randomized to nivolumab then ipilimumab (arm A) or the reverse (arm B). Study outcomes and limitations: Patients with week-13 increases in T-cell fraction and clonality benefited about 30 times more often.

Looked up from germline, CDR1 is SGHNT and CDR2 is YENEEA. V shed 1 base and J shed 3 bases, with 9 bases lying between them. The CDR3 contains 14 residues. The input for sequencing was tumor tissue (inferred from file names), taken from a patient given nivolumab and ipilimumab in sequence. This receptor was taken from a human donor with melanoma. The chain uses TRBV11-3 and TRBJ1-2; no reliable D call. As DNA, the CDR3 is TGTGCCAGCAGCTTAGGGCCAACCGACTATGGCTACACCTTC. Translation: CASSLGPTDYGYTF.